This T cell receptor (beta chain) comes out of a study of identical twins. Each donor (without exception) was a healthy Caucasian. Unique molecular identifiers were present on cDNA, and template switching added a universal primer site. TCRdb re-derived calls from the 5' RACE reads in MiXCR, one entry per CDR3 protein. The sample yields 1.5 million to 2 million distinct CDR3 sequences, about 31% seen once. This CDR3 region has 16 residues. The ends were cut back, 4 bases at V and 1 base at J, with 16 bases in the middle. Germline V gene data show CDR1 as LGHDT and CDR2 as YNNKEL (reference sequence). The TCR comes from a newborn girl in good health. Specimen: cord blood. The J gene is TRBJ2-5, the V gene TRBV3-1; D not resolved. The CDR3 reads CASSPPDGRPQETQYF. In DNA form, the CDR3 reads TGTGCCAGCAGCCCCCCGGATGGGCGTCCCCAAGAGACCCAGTACTTC.